This T cell receptor beta chain appears in the sequencing data of a study of blood T cell repertoires in COVID-19. Study-wide background: Both acute and convalescent COVID-19 samples were obtained from the United States, Italy and Spain. PBMCs, B-cell-depleted T cells, or T cells provided the cDNA or gDNA that made up the material.

Trimming shortened V by 6 bases and J by 6 bases, and 20 bases separated the two germline ends. This CDR3 has 15 residues. Germline V CDR1 and CDR2: MNHNY, SVGAGI (reference sequence). The authors' processing: How many nucleated cells were present was estimated from reference gene primer amplification. Using immunoSEQ multiplex PCR, the repertoire was profiled, and TCRdb retains in-frame clones only, with some absent. V, J and clone size are those of that table, while D and trimming were read from the DNA. The sample holds some 120,000 clones, around 81% seen once. J is TRBJ1-2 and V is TRBV6-6, with D maybe TRBD1 (6 bases). The clonotype originates from a human donor in a cohort sampled during active COVID-19. The sample comprised peripheral blood. This CDR3 is CASSLTTTGLDGYTF. CDR3 sequence (DNA): TGTGCCAGCAGCCTCACTACTACAGGGTTGGATGGCTACACCTTC.